Sequencing of this TCR beta chain was carried out in a study of T cells in localized non-small cell lung cancer (dated by TCRdb to the early 2020s). With regard to the full study: The study examined T cell repertoires in hundreds of patients with early-stage NSCLC and compared tumors with uninvolved tumor-adjacent lungs. The cohort comprised 236 treatment-naïve NSCLC patients with resected, localized lung tumors. Of the NSCLC patients, about 130 were male and around 99 were female, and the mean age was about 69 years.

Points on this clone: Its antigen is not yet known. No much larger clonotype is one base removed from it; base qualities were not supplied.

In the germline V gene (reference sequence), CDR1 corresponds to GTSNPN and CDR2 to SVGIG. The CDR3 spans 12 residues, from the cysteine through the phenylalanine. CDR3 DNA only is kept here, 36 bases in frame from base 1. V is reduced by 3 bases and J by 9 bases, leaving a spacing of 12 bases between them. Study-level results and caveats: Because the study design was exploratory, TCR variables were selected using unadjusted p-values without false-discovery rate correction. Because multi-region sequencing of the tumors was not done, intratumor heterogeneity could not be ruled out. A median of about 55 of the top 100 tumor clones were detected in paired uninvolved adjacent lung, and around 30 of these tumor clones were also found among the top 100 clones of the paired uninvolved adjacent lung. Uninvolved tumor-adjacent lung showed the highest T cell clonality, higher than tumor, which suggests more focused antigenic responses in the adjacent lung. Longer overall survival was associated with higher blood T cell density, whereas shorter survival was associated with higher adjacent-lung clonality.

TCR beta CDR3 regions were sequenced from DNA using the immunoSEQ Assay. Processing in the source paper ran as follows. T cell density was computed as TCR beta template counts normalized to usable DNA estimated by amplifying housekeeping genes. The preseqR package was used to estimate richness by extrapolating to 400,000 templates for PBMC samples and to 120,000 templates for tissue samples. Clonality was taken to be one minus Pielou's evenness. To identify tissue-enriched TCRs, differential abundance testing was run on productive amino-acid clonotypes with a minimum total count of 5 and an alpha of 0.1. The Jaccard Index and the Morisita Overlap Index were used to measure repertoire overlap between compartments. GLIPH clustered TCR beta CDR3s with public tetramer-defined viral CDR3s; viral motifs required at least three viral sequences plus V-gene enrichment. TCRdb retrieved this table from immuneACCESS and kept in-frame rearrangements only. Not all clones are present; in checked studies, unresolved V genes account for under half, and no reason is known for the remainder. V, J and clone size are taken as reported in that table, and D and trimming were inferred from the DNA itself. The sample contains roughly 40,000 clones, roughly 79% of them found a single time. Clones ranked in the top ten supply around 7.3% of the sample.

At diagnosis, peripheral blood, uninvolved tumor-adjacent lung and tumor were collected and stored as a combination of fresh-frozen and FFPE material. Blood samples were analyzed as peripheral blood mononuclear cells for TCR repertoire profiling. Here the chain combines TRBV30 and TRBJ1-5, with no reliable assignment of the D segment. The input for sequencing was peripheral blood mononuclear cells, taken before any cancer treatment. This sequence was found in a male donor at least 60 years old with stage II lung adenocarcinoma. The bases are TGTGCCTGGAGCCCTGGAGGGATGCCCCAGCATTTT. Translated, this gives CAWSPGGMPQHF.